What follows are 18 T cell receptor beta chains derived from one specimen sequenced in a study of CD8 T cells in ankylosing spondylitis. TCRdb re-called the 5' RACE reads through MiXCR, storing one row per CDR3 protein. The sample carries about 800,000 distinct CDR3 sequences, 10% to 15% recorded once. Regarding the study as a whole: A TCR beta motif made of about eight highly homologous variants seemed typical of ankylosing spondylitis blood.

What these receptors recognize is not known. Specimen: blood, either unsorted or a sorted T cell fraction (not recorded which). These TCRs come from a male donor with ankylosing spondylitis.

This clonotype occurred a few times. V is TRBV20-1 and J is TRBJ2-3; the D is unclear. The CDR3 is made up of 15 amino acids. The V end was cut by 6 bases, the J end by 0 bases, with 16 bases between. Germline V gene data show CDR1 as DFQATT and CDR2 as SNEGSKA (reference sequence). The CDR3 spells CSAAWFASSTDTQYF. The CDR3 DNA follows: TGCAGTGCCGCTTGGTTCGCGTCTAGCACAGATACGCAGTATTTT.

This clonotype came up a few times. The V call is TRBV12-3 or TRBV12-4, the J call TRBJ2-7; 9 bases line up with TRBD2. The ends lost 7 bases at V and 1 base at J; junction bases unmatched: 8. The CDR3 is made up of 15 amino acids. The CDR3 reads CASIVSGGPSYEQYF. The CDR3 DNA is TGTGCCAGCATCGTCAGCGGGGGGCCATCCTACGAGCAGTACTTC.

There are many counts of this clonotype. The CDR3 region is CSGGGPDRGEKLFF. In nucleotides, the CDR3 is TGCAGCGGAGGAGGTCCGGACAGAGGAGAAAAACTGTTTTTT. The chain is built from TRBV29-1 and TRBJ1-4, with a weak D call TRBD1 (6 bases). The length of the CDR3 is 14 residues. Trimming shortened V by 7 bases and J by 8 bases, and 20 bases separated the two germline ends. CDR1 is SQVTM, CDR2 ANQGSEA, per germline.

This clonotype was seen many times. The rearrangement joins TRBV28 to TRBJ2-7; D might be TRBD2 (5 bases). V was cut by 1 base and J by 7 bases, with 11 bases left in between. The CDR3 spans 13 residues. CDR1 MDHEN and CDR2 SYDVKM come from the germline V gene. The CDR3, as DNA: TGTGCCAGCAGTTTATCCGCCTCGGGAGAGCAGTACTTC. This gives the protein CASSLSASGEQYF. Complete variable domain (other parts from reference TRBV28 and TRBJ2-7): DVKVTQSSRYLVKRTGEKVFLECVQDMDHENMFWYRQDPGLGLRLIYFSYDVKMKEKGDIPEGYSVSREKKERFSLILESASTNQTSMYLCASSLSASGEQYFGPGTRLTVT.

This chain joins TRBV7-2 and TRBJ2-1; a possible D gene is TRBD2 (5 bases). This CDR3 comprises 15 residues. Deletions cut 5 bases from V and 2 bases from J, with 13 bases between. The V gene's germline CDR1 is SGHTA and CDR2 FQGNSA. The DNA for the CDR3 is TGTGCCAGCAGCCGAGAGGGCGGTCCCTACAATGAGCAGTTCTTC. Translation gives CASSREGGPYNEQFF.

This clonotype has more than one count but fewer than ten. The rearrangement joins TRBV7-3 to TRBJ2-1, with TRBD2 matching 11 bases. Germline V gives CDR1 SGHTA, CDR2 FQGTGA. This CDR3 has 19 amino acids. The junction had 9 bases not matched to a gene; V was cut back by 2 bases and J by 0 bases. CDR3 in amino acids: CASSLFSSGGPISYNEQFF. The CDR3 DNA follows: TGTGCCAGCAGCTTATTCTCTAGCGGGGGGCCTATCTCCTACAATGAGCAGTTCTTC.

V usage is TRBV6-2 or TRBV6-3 and J usage is TRBJ2-1; weak D call: TRBD1 (5 bases). The CDR3 extends over 14 amino acids. V lost 7 bases to trimming and J lost 6 bases, with 16 bases between them. Germline CDR1 MNHEY, CDR2 SVGEGT. The CDR3 bases are TGTGCCAGCAAAGTACAGGCCTACTCCAATGAGCAGTTCTTC. Translated, it gives CASKVQAYSNEQFF.

The table lists this clonotype with a few counts. The chain recombines TRBV11-1 with TRBJ2-7, with 12 bases that match TRBD1. V shed 4 bases and J 5 bases; nucleotides not matched to a gene: 6. CDR3 length: 15 residues. Germline CDR1 reads SGHAT; CDR2 reads FQDESV (reference sequence). The CDR3: CASSSRDRGRDEQYF. The CDR3 nucleotides read TGTGCCAGCAGCTCACGGGACAGGGGGCGGGACGAGCAGTACTTC.

The CDR3 region has the DNA TGTGCCAGCAGCTTCCCCCCATTTGGTCATGGCTACACCTTC. Encoded protein: CASSFPPFGHGYTF. This chain connects TRBV7-2 to TRBJ1-2; unclear D gene. Germline V gene data show CDR1 as SGHTA and CDR2 as FQGNSA. This CDR3 region has 14 residues. The ends were cut back, 3 bases at V and 6 bases at J, with 14 bases in the middle.

This clonotype occurred a few times. The genes are TRBV20-1 and TRBJ2-1, with D possibly matching TRBD1 (5 bases). The CDR3 sequence is 14 residues long. CDR1 is DFQATT, CDR2 SNEGSKA, per germline (reference sequence). Deletions cut 5 bases from V and 2 bases from J, with 13 bases between. DNA of the CDR3: TGCAGTGCTTTTGACAGCTACCCCTACAATGAGCAGTTCTTC. It encodes CSAFDSYPYNEQFF.

In this sample, this clonotype turned up many times. The chain couples TRBV7-2 to TRBJ2-6; D is unresolved. Trimming removed 10 bases at V and 0 bases at J, with 10 bases between. In germline, CDR1 is SGHTA, CDR2 FQGNSA. The CDR3 spans 14 residues. CDR3 in DNA: TGTGCCAATGGAGAAAACTCTGGGGCCAACGTCCTGACTTTC. Amino acids: CANGENSGANVLTF.

Ten or more counts support this clonotype. Relative to the germline gene, one junction end is altered; a read error may explain this. The genes are TRBV12-3 or TRBV12-4 and TRBJ2-7; D might be TRBD1 (5 bases). This CDR3 contains 15 residues. The CDR3 coding sequence is TGTGCCAGCAGATTAGGATCAGGGAACTACTACGAGCAGTACTTC. It is translated as CASRLGSGNYYEQYF.

This clonotype came up a few times. The rearrangement uses TRBV12-3 or TRBV12-4 and TRBJ2-5; D uncertain. V was cut by 5 bases and J by 5 bases, with 9 bases left in between. There are 12 residues in the CDR3. CDR3 DNA sequence: TGTGCCAGCAGTGGAAATCTGGAGACCCAGTACTTC. It encodes CASSGNLETQYF.

The rearrangement joins TRBV7-8 to TRBJ1-5; D gene uncertain. The CDR3 sequence is 15 residues long. Germline CDR1 is SGHVS and CDR2 is FQNEAQ. V was cut by 0 bases and J by 7 bases, with 13 bases left in between. The CDR3 region is CASSLARSRAQPQHF. CDR3 DNA: TGTGCCAGCAGCTTAGCCCGTTCACGGGCGCAGCCCCAGCATTTT. Filled out from reference TRBV7-8 and TRBJ1-5, the complete variable domain reads GAGVSQSPRYKVAKRGQDVALRCDPISGHVSLFWYQQALGQGPEFLTYFQNEAQLDKSGLPSDRFFAERPEGSVSTLKIQRTQQEDSAVYLCASSLARSRAQPQHFGDGTRLSIL.

The V and J genes are TRBV25-1 and TRBJ1-2; possibly TRBD1 for D (6 bases). Germline-derived CDR1 and CDR2 are MGHDK and SYGVNS. V was clipped by 6 bases and J by 8 bases, with 16 bases between them. The CDR3 contains 13 residues. The CDR3 coding sequence is TGTGCCAGCAGCGGTCAGGGGCTGAGCGGCTACACCTTC. Its translation is CASSGQGLSGYTF.

The chain is built from TRBV20-1 and TRBJ1-2; no clear D. V dropped 3 bases and J dropped 5 bases, with 7 bases sitting between them. The V gene's germline CDR1 is DFQATT and CDR2 SNEGSKA (reference sequence). The CDR3 has 11 residues. The CDR3 DNA reads TGCAGTGCTAGTCAGGATTATGGCTACACCTTC. This gives the protein CSASQDYGYTF.

The chain combines TRBV4-2 with TRBJ1-3; D is ambiguous. Between the trimmed V and J ends, which lost 0 bases and 7 bases, there was a span of 13 bases. Germline loops: CDR1 LGHNA, CDR2 YNFKEQ. The CDR3 has 15 residues. CDR3 DNA sequence: TGTGCCAGCAGCCAAGATCAGGATTACGGCAACACCATATATTTT. It yields the protein CASSQDQDYGNTIYF.

This clonotype occurred many times. The V gene is TRBV6-2 or TRBV6-3, the J gene TRBJ1-5; TRBD1 is a possible D gene (6 bases). Germline-derived CDR1 and CDR2 are MNHEY and SVGEGT. Trimming removed 2 bases at V and 6 bases at J, with 17 bases between. The CDR3 runs to 16 residues. The CDR3 here is CASSYARGRKGQPQHF. DNA of the CDR3: TGTGCCAGCAGTTACGCGCGGGGGCGCAAGGGTCAGCCCCAGCATTTT.